One and the same sample provided the 15 T cell receptor beta chains below, sequenced in a study of blood T cell repertoires in COVID-19. Sequencing was performed with immunoSEQ multiplex PCR; in TCRdb, only in-frame clones are kept and a portion is missing. The sample comprises about 200,000 clones, roughly 85% of which are singletons, and 10% to 11% rests with the top ten. Material for sequencing was peripheral blood. These receptors were collected from a human donor with active or convalescent COVID-19. The donor label of this sample is uncertain.

This chain connects TRBV11-3 to TRBJ1-1; tentative D call: TRBD1 (5 bases). The CDR3 has 16 amino acids. CDR1 is SGHNT and CDR2 is YENEEA in the germline V gene. Trimming removed 5 bases from V and 3 bases from J, with 19 bases in between. The chain's CDR3 is CASSDDQRGRDTEAFF. Written as DNA, the CDR3 is TGTGCCAGCAGCGACGATCAACGGGGGAGGGACACTGAAGCTTTCTTT.

The chain uses TRBV12-3 or TRBV12-4 and TRBJ2-1, with D hard to call. CDR3 length: 11 amino acids. Trimming removed 7 bases from V and 8 bases from J, with 9 bases in between. The CDR3 is CASTDWDEQFF. In nucleotides, the CDR3 is TGTGCCAGCACCGACTGGGATGAGCAGTTCTTC.

Only a few counts were recorded for this clone. This chain uses TRBV2 with TRBJ2-1; the D is unclear. The ends were cut back, 7 bases at V and 5 bases at J, with 12 bases in the middle. CDR3 length: 13 residues. Germline V CDR1 and CDR2: SNHLY, FYNNEI. The CDR3 DNA is TGTGCCAGCACCCTCTGGGCGAACAATGAGCAGTTCTTC. It encodes CASTLWANNEQFF.

The chain has TRBV25-1 and TRBJ2-3; tentative D call: TRBD2 (6 bases). Germline V gene lookup returns CDR1 MGHDK and CDR2 SYGVNS. This CDR3 region has 15 residues. Trimming stripped 2 bases from V and 1 base from J, with 10 bases between. The CDR3 here is CASSETGAGTDTQYF. Here the CDR3 DNA reads TGTGCCAGCAGTGAAACGGGAGCCGGCACAGATACGCAGTATTTT.

The rearrangement links TRBV11-2 to TRBJ2-3, with TRBD2 as a possible D gene (5 bases). The CDR3 consists of 14 residues. The germline gives CDR1 SGHAT, CDR2 FQNNGV. Between the trimmed V and J ends, which lost 5 bases and 3 bases, there was a span of 12 bases. CDR3 DNA: TGTGCCAGCAGCCCCCTGGGAGTAACAGATACGCAGTATTTT. This encodes CASSPLGVTDTQYF.

The genes are TRBV7-8 and TRBJ2-1, with 7 bases fitting TRBD2. Trimming cost V 2 bases and J 7 bases; bases outside gene matches: 8. The CDR3 contains 15 residues. Germline CDR1 and CDR2: SGHVS and FQNEAQ. The CDR3 loop reads CASSLLRERENEQFF. For the CDR3, the DNA is TGTGCCAGCAGCTTATTGCGGGAGAGGGAAAATGAGCAGTTCTTC.

The chain has TRBV9 and TRBJ1-2, with D uncertain. Germline values: CDR1 SGDLS, CDR2 YYNGEE. Trimming pared 2 bases from V and 7 bases from J, leaving 18 bases between. CDR3 size: 15 residues. The CDR3 DNA reads as TGTGCCAGCAGCGTTAACGATGGAGGCACCCCTGGCTACACCTTC. Translating gives CASSVNDGGTPGYTF.

The chain has TRBV6-5 and TRBJ2-7; 7 bases are shared with TRBD1. Trimming removed 5 bases from V and 0 bases from J; junction bases left unmatched: 4. The CDR3 loop spans 14 amino acids. The germline V gene encodes CDR1 MNHEY and CDR2 SVGAGI. In DNA form, the CDR3 reads TGTGCCAGCAGTCCCCGGGACAGCTCCTACGAGCAGTACTTC. Protein product: CASSPRDSSYEQYF.

The gene calls are TRBV3-1 (or the pseudogene TRBV3-2) and TRBJ2-3; D might be TRBD1 (5 bases). V lost 4 bases, J lost 0 bases, and 11 bases lay in between. CDR1 and CDR2 (germline): LGHDT, YNNKEL (reference sequence). The CDR3 is 15 residues long. The CDR3 DNA reads as TGTGCCAGCAGCCCTCAGGGTGGGAGCACAGATACGCAGTATTTT. Translation gives CASSPQGGSTDTQYF.

The chain is built from TRBV6-2 or TRBV6-3 and TRBJ1-4, with D possibly matching TRBD1 (5 bases). The V end was cut by 5 bases, the J end by 5 bases, with 12 bases between. Germline V gene sequence: CDR1 MNHEY, CDR2 SVGEGT. The CDR3 covers 14 residues. CDR3 bases: TGTGCCAGCAGTCCAGGGACTGAGAATGAAAAACTGTTTTTT. Its translation is CASSPGTENEKLFF.

The chain recombines TRBV23-1 with TRBJ2-6, with TRBD1 matching over 7 bases. TRBV23-1 is filed as an ORF, its function uncertain. The junction had 5 bases not matched to a gene; V was cut back by 0 bases and J by 0 bases. The CDR3 has 18 residues. The CDR3 DNA reads TGCGCCAGCAGTCAATCCACCCGACAGGGCTCTGGGGCCAACGTCCTGACTTTC. Translation: CASSQSTRQGSGANVLTF.

V gene TRBV23-1 combines with J gene TRBJ2-3; D unresolved. TRBV23-1 is an ORF; its function is uncertain. The V gene lost 4 bases and the J gene lost 5 bases, with 13 bases spanning the gap. This CDR3 region has 14 residues. DNA for the CDR3: TGCGCCAGCAGTCTGGGCCCCAAACTAGATACGCAGTATTTT. Its translation: CASSLGPKLDTQYF.

This chain links TRBV10-3 with TRBJ2-1; D not resolved. The CDR3 has 15 amino acids. Germline lookup yields CDR1 ENHRY and CDR2 SYGVKD. The V gene lost 2 bases and the J gene lost 0 bases, with 8 bases spanning the gap. The CDR3 region has the DNA TGTGCCATCAGTGAGAAAGCGAGCTCCTACAATGAGCAGTTCTTC. Its protein product is CAISEKASSYNEQFF.

On this clone itself: Other nucleotide sequences from this sample produce the same CDR3. The chain is built from TRBV4-3 and TRBJ2-1; TRBD1 agrees at 11 bases. Germline trimming cut 0 bases from V and 6 bases from J; bases unmatched to any gene: 4. Germline CDR1 reads LGHNA; CDR2 reads YSLEER. The length of the CDR3 is 16 residues. The CDR3 sequence is CASSQESGTGGNEQFF. The CDR3 DNA is TGCGCCAGCAGCCAAGAGAGTGGGACAGGGGGCAATGAGCAGTTCTTC.

This chain links TRBV6-6 with TRBJ2-7, with a weak D call TRBD2 (7 bases). CDR1 and CDR2 from the germline V gene are MNHNY and SVGAGI (reference sequence). The CDR3 runs to 16 residues. V dropped 8 bases and J dropped 2 bases, with 22 bases sitting between them. The CDR3 region is CASEMGLSGGPYEQYF. In DNA form, the CDR3 reads TGTGCCAGCGAAATGGGACTATCTGGGGGCCCCTACGAGCAGTACTTC.